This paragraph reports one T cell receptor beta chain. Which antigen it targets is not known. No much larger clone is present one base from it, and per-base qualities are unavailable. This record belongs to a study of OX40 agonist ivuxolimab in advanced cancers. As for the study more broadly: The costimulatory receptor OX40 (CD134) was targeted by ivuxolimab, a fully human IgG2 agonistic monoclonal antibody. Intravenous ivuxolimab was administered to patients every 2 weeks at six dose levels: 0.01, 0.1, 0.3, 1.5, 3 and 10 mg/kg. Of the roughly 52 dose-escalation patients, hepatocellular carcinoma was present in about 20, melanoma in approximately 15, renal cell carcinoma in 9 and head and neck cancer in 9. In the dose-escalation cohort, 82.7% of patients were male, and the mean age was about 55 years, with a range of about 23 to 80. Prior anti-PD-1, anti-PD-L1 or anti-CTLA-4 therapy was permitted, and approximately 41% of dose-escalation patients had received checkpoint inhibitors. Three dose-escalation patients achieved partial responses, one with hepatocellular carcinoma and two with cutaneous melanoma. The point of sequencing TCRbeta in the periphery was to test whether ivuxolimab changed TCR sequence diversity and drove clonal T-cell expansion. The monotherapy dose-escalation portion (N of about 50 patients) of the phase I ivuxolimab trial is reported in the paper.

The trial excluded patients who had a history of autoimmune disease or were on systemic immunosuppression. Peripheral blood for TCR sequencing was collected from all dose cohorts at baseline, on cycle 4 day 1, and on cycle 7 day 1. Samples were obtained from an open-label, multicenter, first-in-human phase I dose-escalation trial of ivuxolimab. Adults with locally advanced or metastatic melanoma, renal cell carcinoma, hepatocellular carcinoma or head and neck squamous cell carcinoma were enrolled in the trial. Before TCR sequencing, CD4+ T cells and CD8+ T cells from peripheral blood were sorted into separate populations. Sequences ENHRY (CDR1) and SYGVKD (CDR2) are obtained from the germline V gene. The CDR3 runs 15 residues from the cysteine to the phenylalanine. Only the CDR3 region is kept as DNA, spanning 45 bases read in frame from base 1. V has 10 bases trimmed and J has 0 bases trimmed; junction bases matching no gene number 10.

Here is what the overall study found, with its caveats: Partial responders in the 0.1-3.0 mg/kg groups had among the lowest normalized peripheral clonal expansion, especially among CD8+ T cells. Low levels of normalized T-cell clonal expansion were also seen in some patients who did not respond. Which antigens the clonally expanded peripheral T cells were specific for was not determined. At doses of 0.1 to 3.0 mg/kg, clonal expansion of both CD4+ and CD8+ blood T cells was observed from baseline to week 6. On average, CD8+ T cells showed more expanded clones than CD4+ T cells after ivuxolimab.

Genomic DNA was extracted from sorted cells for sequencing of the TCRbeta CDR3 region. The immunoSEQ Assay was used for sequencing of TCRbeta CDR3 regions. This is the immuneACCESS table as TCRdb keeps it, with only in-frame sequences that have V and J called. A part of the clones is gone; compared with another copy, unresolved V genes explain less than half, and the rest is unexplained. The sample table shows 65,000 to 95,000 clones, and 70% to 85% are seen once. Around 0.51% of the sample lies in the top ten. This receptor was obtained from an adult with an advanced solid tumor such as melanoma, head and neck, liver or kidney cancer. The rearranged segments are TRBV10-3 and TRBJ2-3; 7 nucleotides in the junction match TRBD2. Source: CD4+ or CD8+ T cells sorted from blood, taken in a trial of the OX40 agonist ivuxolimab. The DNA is TGTGCCACCGCCGTCACTAGCGCTAGCACAGATACGCAGTATTTT. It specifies CATAVTSASTDTQYF.